This T cell receptor (beta chain) was recorded in a study of a mutant IDH1 vaccine in newly diagnosed glioma. Study-level findings and limits: Patients mounted vaccine-induced immune responses in 93.3% of cases.

Here immunoSEQ multiplex PCR was the method, and the copy in TCRdb shows in-frame clones only, minus some. The table records 34,000 or so clones, more than 75% of them present only once. This clone was seen a few times. Its antigen remains unidentified. Germline CDR1 ENHRY, CDR2 SYGVKD. V shed 6 bases and J shed 5 bases, with 11 bases lying between them. The CDR3 totals 13 residues. Time point: week 35, safety follow-up. The investigators gave 300 ug of mutant IDH1 20-mer peptide in each vaccine dose, together with topical imiquimod. The patients received vaccinations eight times, in weeks 1, 3, 5, 7, 11, 15, 19 and 23. Donor tumors were new WHO grade 3 or 4 IDH1-mutant, ATRX-lost astrocytomas.

The chain is built from TRBV10-3 and TRBJ1-5; the D is unclear. The receptor's source is a man between 25 and 39 years old with glioma. Material: PBMCs, obtained from a glioma patient whose treatment included an IDH1 peptide vaccine. The CDR3 region has the DNA TGTGCCATCAGGGTTAATGGAGATCAGCCCCAGCATTTT. Encoded protein: CAIRVNGDQPQHF.